The 9 T cell receptor beta chains presented below share a single source sample, sequenced in a study of cytomegalovirus exposure and HLA in healthy donors. With 60 Vbeta and 13 Jbeta primers, the PCR was carried out. Repertoires were generated with immunoSEQ multiplex PCR, while TCRdb's copy carries only in-frame clones and drops some. Among roughly 300,000 clones, around 86% were seen once, and the ten largest hold less than 4.5%. Material for sequencing was PBMCs. All receptors derive from a man aged 40-50 years in good health and CMV-seropositive.

The count of this clone is one. V usage is TRBV6-1 and J usage is TRBJ2-1; 12 nucleotides match TRBD2. This CDR3 is 15 amino acids long. J gave up 7 bases and V 8 bases, and 9 bases lay outside the gene matches. Germline V gene lookup returns CDR1 MNHNS and CDR2 SASEGT. CDR3 region: CASFTGTSGSNEQFF. In nucleotides, the CDR3 is TGTGCCAGCTTCACCGGGACTAGCGGGTCTAATGAGCAGTTCTTC.

The V call is TRBV18, the J call TRBJ1-1; D remains unclear. The germline CDR1 and CDR2 sequences are KGHSH and LQKENI. V was cut by 1 base and J by 0 bases, with 6 bases left in between. The CDR3 spans 14 residues. The CDR3, as DNA: TGTGCCAGCTCACCACTTGGGCTGAACACTGAAGCTTTCTTT. Translated: CASSPLGLNTEAFF.

The chain carries TRBV29-1 and TRBJ2-7; 13 positions match TRBD2. Germline CDR1 is SQVTM and CDR2 is ANQGSEA. This CDR3 is built from 12 residues. The trim removed 6 bases at V and 4 bases at J, leaving 0 bases unmatched. The CDR3 DNA reads TGCAGCGTGACTAGCGGGAGGTACGAGCAGTACTTC. This translates into CSVTSGRYEQYF.

The gene calls are TRBV6-5 and TRBJ2-1, with 7 bases fitting TRBD2. V lost 2 bases and J lost 5; bases outside the gene matches: 3. Looked up from germline, CDR1 is MNHEY and CDR2 is SVGAGI. CDR3 length: 14 residues. The CDR3 DNA reads TGTGCCAGCAGTTACGCGGGAGTCCACAATGAGCAGTTCTTC. Translating gives CASSYAGVHNEQFF.

This clone was counted a single time. The rearrangement joins TRBV27 to TRBJ2-7, with TRBD1 matching over 12 bases. V lost 2 bases and J lost 6; bases outside the gene matches: 2. This CDR3 is built from 14 residues. Germline V gives CDR1 MNHEY, CDR2 SMNVEV (reference sequence). The CDR3 region is CASSLQGQGAEQYF. The CDR3 bases are TGTGCCAGCAGTTTACAGGGACAGGGGGCCGAGCAGTACTTC.

The gene calls are TRBV19 and TRBJ2-1; TRBD2 agrees at 10 bases. In germline, CDR1 is LNHDA, CDR2 SQIVND (reference sequence). The CDR3 contains 16 residues. Trimming at V came to 2 bases and at J to 5 bases, leaving 6 bases not matched to a gene. CDR3 protein: CASSISGRALHNEQFF. The CDR3 bases are TGTGCCAGTAGTATAAGCGGGAGGGCCCTCCACAATGAGCAGTTCTTC.

This clone was detected once. The CDR3 coding sequence is TGCGCCAGCACAAAGTGGCTAGCGACTATTACGGGGGGCTCCTACAATGAGCAGTTCTTC. Protein product: CASTKWLATITGGSYNEQFF. The rearrangement joins TRBV10-2 to TRBJ2-1, with TRBD2 matching over 7 bases. Trimming took 7 bases from V and 0 from J; bases not matched to a gene: 21. The CDR3 spans 20 residues. Germline loops: CDR1 WSHSY, CDR2 SAAADI.

V is TRBV20-1 and J is TRBJ1-2, with D perhaps TRBD1 (5 bases). V lost 5 bases and J lost 2, with 6 bases in between. The V gene's germline CDR1 is DFQATT and CDR2 SNEGSKA (reference sequence). The CDR3 totals 11 residues. CDR3 coding DNA: TGCAGTGCTCGACAGAACTATGGCTACACCTTC. As protein: CSARQNYGYTF.

CDR3 bases: TGTGCCAGTAGTCCACGGGACAGGGGCCACGCAGATACGCAGTATTTT. Translation gives CASSPRDRGHADTQYF. V is TRBV19 and J is TRBJ2-3; 10 bases line up with TRBD1. The ends lost 5 bases at V and 4 bases at J; junction bases unmatched: 9. Per germline, CDR1 LNHDA and CDR2 SQIVND (reference sequence). The CDR3 is 16 amino acids.